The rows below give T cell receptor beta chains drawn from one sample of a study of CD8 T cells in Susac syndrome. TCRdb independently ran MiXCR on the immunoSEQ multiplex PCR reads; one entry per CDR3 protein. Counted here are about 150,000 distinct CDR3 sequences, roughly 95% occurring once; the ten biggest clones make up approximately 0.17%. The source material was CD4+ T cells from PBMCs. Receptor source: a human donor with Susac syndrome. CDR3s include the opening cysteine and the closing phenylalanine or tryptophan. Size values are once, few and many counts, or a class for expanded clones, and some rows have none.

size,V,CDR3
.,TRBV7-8,CARTRGPDEQYF
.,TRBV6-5,CASSSTGLGDQPQHF
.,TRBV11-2,CASSLDLGRGAVYEQYF
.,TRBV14,CASSREQGTTQHF
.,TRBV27,CASSSRTSQRPQYF
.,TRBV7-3,CASSLSRNTGELFF
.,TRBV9,CASSVDDRVNSPLHF
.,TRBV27,CASSMDRGTSYEQYF
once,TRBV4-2,CASSQGVGHPSYEQYF
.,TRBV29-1,CSVLGSGQGLNGYTF
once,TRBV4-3,CASSQELNRGDYGYTF
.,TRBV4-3,CASSQETGRGTDTQYF
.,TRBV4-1,CASSQPQAYEQYF
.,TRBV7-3,CASSLISGGLGEQFF
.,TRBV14,CASSQLRGGSYNEQFF
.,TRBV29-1,CSARGGTGEGQPQHF
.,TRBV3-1,CASSQEGGNYGYTF
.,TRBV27,CASRTSINEQFF
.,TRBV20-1,CSASPLTRAGDNEQFF
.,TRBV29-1,CSVGSGGQPQHF
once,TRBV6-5,CASSHRHGNSPLHF
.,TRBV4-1,CASSQDAVASGVGGEKLFF
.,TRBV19,CASRPLGGQGRSNQPQHF
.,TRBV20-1,CSATPPGQGIYGYTF
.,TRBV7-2,CASSQDARGYTF
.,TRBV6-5,CASSSPGGPNTEAFF
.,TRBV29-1,CSVDAGTSLNYGYTF
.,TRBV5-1,CASSLDRGGETQYF
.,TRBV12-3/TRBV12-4,CASSFGGVRPEAFF
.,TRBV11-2,CARRTNGGTDYGYTF
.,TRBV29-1,CSVEAGQGQFF
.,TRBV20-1,CSAGPGPSDYGYTF
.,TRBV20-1,CSARQGAVENTEAFF
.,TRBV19,CASSIGGSNQPQHF
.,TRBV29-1,CSARNAGRVPGELFF
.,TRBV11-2,CASSLEPALNYGYTF
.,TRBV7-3,CASSQRGQGMAGANVLTF
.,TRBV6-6,CASRPGHDTEAFF
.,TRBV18,CASSPSGTTNTEAFF
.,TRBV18,CASSPPGHNSPLHF
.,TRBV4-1,CASSREGTRSGNTIYF
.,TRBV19,CASSMWSGQGAGNQPQHF
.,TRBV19,CASSMRANEQFF
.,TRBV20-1,CSAPAANTIYF
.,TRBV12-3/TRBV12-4,CASSLPRLRNTQYF
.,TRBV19,CASSPGRWSITEAFF
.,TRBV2,CASSAPRGNVETQYF
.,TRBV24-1,CATSDPQAAGQETQYF